In this sample, the clone carrying this TCR beta chain turned up many times. The antigen is not known. The data derive from a study of blood T cells in healthy people across ages. Study details: Roughly one uniquely barcoded beta molecule per two T cells was captured. Study observations and caveats: Across samples, TCR beta diversity tracked strongly with naive T cell percentage.

It was with a sample-barcoded 5' primer and a J-beta primer mix that a second PCR of roughly 7 to 12 cycles was run. TCRdb re-called the 5' RACE reads with MiXCR, one entry per CDR3 protein. The sample consists of 1.8 million or so distinct CDR3 sequences, around 42% of them appearing once. The people who gave samples were healthy Caucasians from Russia, aged roughly 6 to 100. Per sample, extraction of total RNA gave at least 5.5 micrograms in every case. V lost 3 bases to trimming and J lost 4 bases, with 13 bases between them. This CDR3 has 15 amino acids. Germline assignment: CDR1 LGHDT and CDR2 YNNKEL (reference sequence).

This chain links TRBV3-1 with TRBJ2-1, with D perhaps matching TRBD1 or TRBD2 (6 bases each). The receptor was derived from a human donor in good health. Input material: blood. Here the CDR3 DNA reads TGTGCCAGCAGCCAGACCCGGAGGGGGTACAATGAGCAGTTCTTC. This sequence encodes CASSQTRRGYNEQFF.